This T cell receptor (beta chain) was observed in a study of T cell repertoires and HLA-DP antigens. Study as a whole: Versus self, one alloantigen differed at one groove amino acid, the other at ten.

To note about this clone: Its target is not known.

Negative selection yielded untouched CD4+ T cells of average roughly 98% purity. Untouched CD4+ T cells were bead-isolated from PBMC at approximately 98% purity. The CDR3 extends over 15 amino acids. The V gene end was trimmed by 5 bases and the J gene end by 4 bases; junction bases not matched to a gene: 9. Germline loops: CDR1 SEHNR, CDR2 FQNEAQ (reference sequence). Only in-frame clones appear in the TCRdb table, and some are missing; sequencing was by immunoSEQ multiplex PCR. The sample includes 90,000 to 130,000 clones, over 90% seen only once; the top ten take about 0.3%. The TCR originated in a woman aged 18-29 years in good health and CMV-seronegative. This chain uses TRBV7-9 with TRBJ2-5; TRBD2 agrees at 8 bases. Material for sequencing was CD4+ T cells from PBMCs. CDR3 residues: CASSEGHREGETQYF. The CDR3 coding sequence is TGTGCCAGCAGCGAGGGACACCGGGAGGGAGAGACCCAGTACTTC.